This TCR beta chain was profiled in a study of cytomegalovirus exposure and HLA in healthy donors. Whole-study findings and limits: Later genetic work tied a missense DCLRE1C variant to beta-chain V and J trimming. In a later analysis, TCR association rates varied by HLA locus: DRB1 most, HLA-C fewest. Sequencing likely caused a cluster of highly shared sequence variants. After further analysis at a later stage, roughly 15,000 TCR beta sequences were associated with HLA alleles at 0.05 false discovery rate.

Primers: 60 Vbeta forward and 13 Jbeta reverse. Repertoires were generated with immunoSEQ multiplex PCR, while TCRdb's copy carries only in-frame clones and drops some. The table lists some 120,000 clones, 78% of them singletons, with under 13% in the top ten. This clone was seen a handful of times. The target antigen is unknown. The specimen was PBMCs. The source of this sequence is a man aged 25 to 40 in good health and CMV-seropositive.

The CDR3 loop is CASSYSRGNWFGKLFF. CDR3 sequence (DNA): TGTGCCAGCAGCTACAGCCGAGGGAATTGGTTTGGGAAACTGTTTTTT. The chain combines TRBV25-1 with TRBJ1-4; D is ambiguous. Germline V CDR1 and CDR2: MGHDK, SYGVNS. The V end lost 6 bases, the J end lost 11 bases, and 25 bases lay between the germline ends. The CDR3 is made up of 16 amino acids.